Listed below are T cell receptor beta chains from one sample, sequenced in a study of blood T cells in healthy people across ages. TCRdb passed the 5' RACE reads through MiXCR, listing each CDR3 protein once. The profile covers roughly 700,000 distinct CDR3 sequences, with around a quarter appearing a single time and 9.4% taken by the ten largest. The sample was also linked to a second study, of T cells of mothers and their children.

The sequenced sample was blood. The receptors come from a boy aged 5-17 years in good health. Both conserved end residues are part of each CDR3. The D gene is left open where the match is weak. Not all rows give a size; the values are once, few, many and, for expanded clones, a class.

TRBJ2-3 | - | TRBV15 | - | TGTGCCACCAGCAGGCTGGGGGGTCTAACAGATACGCAGTATTTT | CATSRLGGLTDTQYF
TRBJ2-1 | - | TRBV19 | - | TGTGCCAGTAAATTTGGGGTCAATGAGCAGTTCTTC | CASKFGVNEQFF
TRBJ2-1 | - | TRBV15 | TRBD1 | TGTGCCACCAGCAGCGGACAGGCTCTCTCCTACAATGAGCAGTTCTTC | CATSSGQALSYNEQFF
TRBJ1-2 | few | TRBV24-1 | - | TGTGCCACCAGTGACCGATATGGCTACACCTTC | CATSDRYGYTF
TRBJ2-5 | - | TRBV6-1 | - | TGTGCCAGCAGTGAAGCATTGTACAGGGAAGAGACCCAGTACTTC | CASSEALYREETQYF
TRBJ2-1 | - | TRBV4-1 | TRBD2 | TGCGCCAGCAGCCAAGAAATAATATCAGCGGGAGGGCCCAATGAGCAGTTCTTC | CASSQEIISAGGPNEQFF
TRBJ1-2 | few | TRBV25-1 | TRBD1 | TGTGCCAGCAAGGGGACAGATTTTTCGGGCTACACCTTC | CASKGTDFSGYTF
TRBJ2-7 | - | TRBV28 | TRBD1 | TGTGCCAGCAGTTCCCCCCGGACAGGCGGCCCCTACGAGCAGTACTTC | CASSSPRTGGPYEQYF
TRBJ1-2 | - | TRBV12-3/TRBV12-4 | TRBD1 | TGTGCCAGCAGACGGGACAGGGCAAATGGTCTGAATGGCTACACCTTC | CASRRDRANGLNGYTF
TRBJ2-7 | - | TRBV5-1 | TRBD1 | TGCGCCAGCAGCTTGAAGGACAGGGACTACGAGCAGTACTTC | CASSLKDRDYEQYF
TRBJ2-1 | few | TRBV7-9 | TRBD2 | TGTGCCAGCAGCTTTGCGGGACTAGCGGTTTACAATGAGCAGTTCTTC | CASSFAGLAVYNEQFF
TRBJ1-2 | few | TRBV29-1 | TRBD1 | TGCAGCATAAGACAGGGGGGAAACTATGACTACACCTTC | CSIRQGGNYDYTF
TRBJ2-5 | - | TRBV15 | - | TGTGCCACCAGCAGAGATGGACAGCCTCAAGAGACCCAGTACTTC | CATSRDGQPQETQYF
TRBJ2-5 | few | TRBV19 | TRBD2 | TGTGCCAGTAGTACGCTCGGGACTAGCGGAGAGACCCAGTACTTC | CASSTLGTSGETQYF
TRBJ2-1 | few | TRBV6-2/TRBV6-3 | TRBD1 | TGTGCCAGCCATACAGGGGGCTCCTACAATGAGCAGTTCTTC | CASHTGGSYNEQFF
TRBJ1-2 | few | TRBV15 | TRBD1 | TGTGCCACCAGCTTGAGGACAGGCCACTATGGCTACACCTTC | CATSLRTGHYGYTF
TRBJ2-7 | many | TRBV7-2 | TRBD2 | TGTGCCAGCAGCCGGACTAGCTACGAGCAGTACTTC | CASSRTSYEQYF
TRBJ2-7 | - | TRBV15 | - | TGTGCCACCAGCAGAGATTATGGAGACAGGGCCCTGGGGGGGCAGTACTTC | CATSRDYGDRALGGQYF
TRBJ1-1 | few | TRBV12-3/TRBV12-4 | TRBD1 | TGTGCCAGCAGCCCCCGGACAGGGGATCAAAGGGTTGAAGCTTTCTTT | CASSPRTGDQRVEAFF
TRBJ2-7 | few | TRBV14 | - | TGTGCCAGCAGCCCATCGGTGTTGCGCCAGGACGAGCAGTACTTC | CASSPSVLRQDEQYF
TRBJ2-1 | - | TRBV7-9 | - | TGTGCCAGCAGCTTATCCGGGGGGCCAGGAGATGAGCAGTTCTTC | CASSLSGGPGDEQFF
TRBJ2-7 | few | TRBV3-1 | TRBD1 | TGTGCCAGCAGCCAGCTAAAGACAGGGATGTACGAGCAGTACTTC | CASSQLKTGMYEQYF
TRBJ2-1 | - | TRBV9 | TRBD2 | TGTGCCAGCAGCGTAGCTACTAGCGGTGATAATGAGCAGTTCTTC | CASSVATSGDNEQFF
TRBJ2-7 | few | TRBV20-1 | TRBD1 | TGCAGTGCGAGGACAGGGAAGGTTTACGAGCAGTACTTC | CSARTGKVYEQYF
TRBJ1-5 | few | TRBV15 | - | TGTGCCACCAGCAGAGATGGGGTCACCAATCAGCCCCAGCATTTT | CATSRDGVTNQPQHF
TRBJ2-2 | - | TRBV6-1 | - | TGTGCCAGCAGGCGAACCGGGGAGCTGTTTTTT | CASRRTGELFF
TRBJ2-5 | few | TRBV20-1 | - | TGCAGTGCTAGAGGGGCAAACAGCGGGGAGACCCAGTACTTC | CSARGANSGETQYF
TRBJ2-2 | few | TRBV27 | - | TGTGCCAGCAGTAGGGGAGAAACCGGGGAGCTGTTTTTT | CASSRGETGELFF
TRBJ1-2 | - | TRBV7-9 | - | TGTGCCAGCAGCCGGACCGCGGGGAACTATGGCTACACCTTC | CASSRTAGNYGYTF
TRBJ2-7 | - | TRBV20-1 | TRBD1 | TGCAGTGGTGCAACAGGGGGCGAGCAGTACTTC | CSGATGGEQYF
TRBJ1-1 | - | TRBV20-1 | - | TGCAGTGCTAGAGCGTTGGGAGCCATGAACACTGAAGCTTTCTTT | CSARALGAMNTEAFF
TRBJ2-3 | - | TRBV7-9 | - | TGTGCCAGCAACCGGAGGGAGGCACCAGATACGCAGTATTTT | CASNRREAPDTQYF
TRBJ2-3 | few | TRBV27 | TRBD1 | TGTGCCAGCAAATCGGGACAGGGGTTAGCAGATACGCAGTATTTT | CASKSGQGLADTQYF
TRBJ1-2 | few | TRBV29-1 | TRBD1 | TGCAGCGTTGACGACAGGGGGCATGGCTACACCTTC | CSVDDRGHGYTF
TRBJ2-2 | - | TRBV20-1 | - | TGCAGTGCTAGAACCCAATCACTCACAACGGACACCGGGGAGCTGTTTTTT | CSARTQSLTTDTGELFF
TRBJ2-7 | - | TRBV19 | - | TGTGCCTCTTCCGGCGTCGACGAGCAGTACTTC | CASSGVDEQYF
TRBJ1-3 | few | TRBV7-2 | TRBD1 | TGTGCCAGCAGCTTATGGGACAGGCCTGGAAACACCATATATTTT | CASSLWDRPGNTIYF
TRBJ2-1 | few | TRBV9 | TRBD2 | TGTGCCAGCAGCGACGGGGGGGGGCCCGGCAATGAGCAGTTCTTC | CASSDGGGPGNEQFF
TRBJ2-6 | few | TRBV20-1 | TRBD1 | TGCAGTGTCGATAGGGGGACAGGGACTGGGGCCAACGTCCTGACTTTC | CSVDRGTGTGANVLTF
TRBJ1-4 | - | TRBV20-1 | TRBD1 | TGCAGTGCTGCCGGGACAGGGTATAATTACGAAAAGCTGTTTTTT | CSAAGTGYNYEKLFF
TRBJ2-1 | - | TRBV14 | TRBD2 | TGTGCCAGCAGCCAGTACGGGGGGGCCTACAATGAGCAGTTCTTC | CASSQYGGAYNEQFF
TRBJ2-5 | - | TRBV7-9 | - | TGTGCCAGCAGCTTAGGGGGCGGCCCGGTAGAGACCCAGTACTTC | CASSLGGGPVETQYF
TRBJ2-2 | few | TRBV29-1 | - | TGCAGCGTTGGGCTAAACACCGGGGAGCTGTTTTTT | CSVGLNTGELFF
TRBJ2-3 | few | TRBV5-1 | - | TGCGCCAGCAGCTTGGGCCCTATCGGCACAGATACGCAGTATTTT | CASSLGPIGTDTQYF
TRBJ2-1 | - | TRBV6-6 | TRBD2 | TGTGCCAGCAGTTACTGGGGAACTAGCGGCAATGAGCAGTTCTTC | CASSYWGTSGNEQFF
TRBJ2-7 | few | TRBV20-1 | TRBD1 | TGCAGTGCTAGAGATCGACAGGGGGCGGACGAGCAGTACTTC | CSARDRQGADEQYF
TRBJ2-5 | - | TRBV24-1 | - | TGTGCCACCTCCCTTGGAGAGACCCAGTACTTC | CATSLGETQYF
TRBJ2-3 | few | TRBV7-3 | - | TGTGCCAGCAGCCACGAAGGAGCGCGGGATACGCAGTATTTT | CASSHEGARDTQYF